One and the same sample provided the 17 T cell receptor beta chains below, sequenced in a study of blood T cell repertoires in COVID-19 (dated by TCRdb to 2018 to 2021). Receptors were amplified or captured by the immunoSEQ multiplex PCR assay. Imported from immuneACCESS, the table was reduced by TCRdb to in-frame sequences with V and J called. These copies leave out some clones; in studies compared against another copy, an unresolved V gene accounts for under half, and the cause of the remainder is not known. This sample gives 200,000 or so clones in total; roughly 90% of them show up just once. The ten largest account for 1.9% of the sample. The sample comprised peripheral blood. Receptors originate from a man aged 40-49 years with active or convalescent COVID-19.

The chain joins TRBV5-4 to TRBJ2-3, with 8 positions matching TRBD2. V dropped 10 bases and J dropped 3; count of bases not matched to a gene: 7. CDR1 SGHNT and CDR2 YYREEE come from the germline V gene (reference sequence). The CDR3 extends over 13 amino acids. The CDR3 reads CASQAGVTDTQYF. CDR3 coding DNA: TGTGCCTCACAAGCGGGAGTAACAGATACGCAGTATTTT.

This chain uses TRBV30 with TRBJ2-3; 9 nucleotides match TRBD1. The CDR3 totals 17 residues. J was trimmed by 3 bases and V by 0 bases; bases with no gene match: 10. The germline V gene encodes CDR1 GTSNPN and CDR2 SVGIG (reference sequence). The DNA of the CDR3 is TGTGCCTGGAGTGTACAAGGGGACAGGGTACGAACAGATACGCAGTATTTT. Protein: CAWSVQGDRVRTDTQYF.

V usage is TRBV15 and J usage is TRBJ1-2; D may be TRBD1 (6 bases). Germline values: CDR1 LNHNV, CDR2 YYDKDF (reference sequence). V lost 1 base and J lost 7, with 16 bases in between. The CDR3 is 15 residues long. The CDR3 sequence is CATSRAEAGAGGYTF. CDR3 DNA sequence: TGTGCCACCAGCAGAGCGGAGGCGGGGGCGGGTGGCTACACCTTC.

The chain is built from TRBV27 and TRBJ1-5; no clear D gene. V dropped 5 bases and J dropped 11 bases, with 19 bases sitting between them. Germline CDR1 is MNHEY and CDR2 is SMNVEV (reference sequence). The CDR3 is made up of 14 amino acids. CDR3 sequence (DNA): TGTGCCAGCAGTCCCGACACCCTCAATTCGGCCCAGCATTTT. Translation: CASSPDTLNSAQHF.

This clone was counted once. The CDR3: CASTVGQESYEQYF. DNA for the CDR3: TGCGCCAGCACCGTAGGACAGGAGAGCTACGAGCAGTACTTC. The rearrangement uses TRBV5-1 and TRBJ2-7, with 7 nucleotides matching TRBD1. The trim removed 6 bases at V and 3 bases at J, leaving 9 bases unmatched. The CDR3 runs to 14 residues. The germline V gene encodes CDR1 SGHRS and CDR2 YFSETQ.

V and J are TRBV12-3 or TRBV12-4 and TRBJ2-7; possibly TRBD1 for D (5 bases). The CDR3 runs to 13 residues. V was trimmed by 6 bases and J by 2 bases, leaving 11 bases between them. Written as DNA, the CDR3 is TGTGCCAGCAGCAACAGGTCCCCCTACGAGCAGTACTTC. This translates into CASSNRSPYEQYF.

This chain links TRBV6-5 with TRBJ2-7; possible D gene TRBD2, 6 bases. The CDR3 consists of 12 residues. The V end lost 9 bases, the J end lost 0 bases, and 9 bases lay between the germline ends. Germline V gives CDR1 MNHEY, CDR2 SVGAGI. This CDR3 is CASSGSSYEQYF. The CDR3 coding sequence is TGTGCCAGTTCCGGGAGCTCCTACGAGCAGTACTTC.

V is TRBV19 and J is TRBJ2-5; 12 nucleotides line up with TRBD2. Trimming at V came to 6 bases and at J to 2 bases, leaving 4 bases not matched to a gene. The CDR3 is made up of 15 amino acids. CDR1 is LNHDA, CDR2 SQIVND, per germline (reference sequence). CDR3 sequence: CASRVLAGGQETQYF. For the CDR3, the DNA is TGTGCCAGTAGGGTACTAGCGGGGGGACAAGAGACCCAGTACTTC.

The V and J genes are TRBV7-9 and TRBJ2-1, with D possibly being TRBD1 (6 bases). V lost 5 bases to trimming and J lost 2 bases, with 13 bases between them. The CDR3 is 15 residues long. CDR1 and CDR2 (germline): SEHNR, FQNEAQ (reference sequence). CDR3 sequence reads: CASSKTTGPYNEQFF. Here the CDR3 DNA reads TGTGCCAGCAGCAAAACGACAGGACCCTACAATGAGCAGTTCTTC.

The chain joins TRBV27 to TRBJ2-7; TRBD1 agrees at 7 bases. Per germline, CDR1 MNHEY and CDR2 SMNVEV (reference sequence). The CDR3 is 13 residues long. V shed 5 bases, J shed 4 bases, and the junction held 5 bases outside the gene matches. CDR3 loop: CASSIRDRYEQYF. In DNA form, the CDR3 reads TGTGCCAGCAGTATCCGGGACAGATACGAGCAGTACTTC.

This clone was seen a few times. This rearrangement joins TRBV28 to TRBJ2-7, with 9 bases aligning to TRBD1. The V gene's germline CDR1 is MDHEN and CDR2 SYDVKM. The CDR3 length is 14 residues. After removal of 8 bases from V and 0 bases from J, the junction contained 5 bases not matched to a gene. The CDR3 spells CASWDRAHSYEQYF. The CDR3 region has the DNA TGTGCCAGCTGGGACAGGGCCCACTCCTACGAGCAGTACTTC.

This clone turned up a few times. The chain uses TRBV18 and TRBJ2-7, with D possibly matching TRBD2 (5 bases). CDR1 is KGHSH and CDR2 is LQKENI in the germline V gene. This CDR3 has 13 residues. V lost 4 bases to trimming and J lost 0 bases, with 7 bases between them. CDR3 region: CASSQGSSYEQYF. In nucleotides, the CDR3 is TGTGCCAGCTCACAAGGGAGCTCCTACGAGCAGTACTTC.

CDR3 amino acids: CASSSPPPDSYTEAFF. The CDR3 nucleotides read TGTGCCAGCAGTTCTCCCCCCCCCGACAGCTACACTGAAGCTTTCTTT. The chain links TRBV28 to TRBJ1-1; D might be TRBD1 (5 bases). Trimming left V 4 bases short and J 3 bases short, with 18 bases between. This CDR3 is 16 amino acids long. CDR1 is MDHEN and CDR2 is SYDVKM in the germline V gene.

This chain uses TRBV28 with TRBJ2-1, with 10 nucleotides matching TRBD2. V lost 5 bases, J lost 1 base, and 2 bases stayed unmatched. CDR1 and CDR2 (germline): MDHEN, SYDVKM. The length of the CDR3 is 15 residues. CDR3 sequence reads: CASSASGGSYNEQFF. The CDR3 DNA sequence: TGTGCCAGCAGTGCTAGCGGGGGATCCTACAATGAGCAGTTCTTC. Supplemented by reference TRBV28 and TRBJ2-1, the full variable domain reads DVKVTQSSRYLVKRTGEKVFLECVQDMDHENMFWYRQDPGLGLRLIYFSYDVKMKEKGDIPEGYSVSREKKERFSLILESASTNQTSMYLCASSASGGSYNEQFFGPGTRLTVL.

V is TRBV7-7 and J is TRBJ2-7, with 8 bases lining up with TRBD1. Germline V gene sequence: CDR1 SSHAT, CDR2 FNYEAQ (reference sequence). The CDR3 runs to 16 residues. The junction had 8 bases not matched to a gene; V was cut back by 1 base and J by 3 bases. For the CDR3, the DNA is TGTGCCAGCAGCTTAGGGCGGCAGGGGGCCATCTACGAGCAGTACTTC. It yields the protein CASSLGRQGAIYEQYF.

This chain joins TRBV4-1 and TRBJ1-1; a weak D match, TRBD1 (6 bases). CDR1 and CDR2 from the germline V gene are MGHRA and YSYEKL. Trimming took off 4 bases at V and 5 bases at J, with 14 bases between the two ends. This CDR3 spans 14 amino acids. The DNA of the CDR3 is TGCGCCAGCAGCCTACAGGGTAAACGGACTGAAGCTTTCTTT. Its protein is CASSLQGKRTEAFF.

This sequence joins TRBV7-9 and TRBJ1-2; D unclear. CDR3 length: 14 amino acids. Trimming removed 5 bases from V and 6 bases from J, with 16 bases in between. The V gene's germline CDR1 is SEHNR and CDR2 FQNEAQ (reference sequence). CDR3 loop: CASSPAVYADGYTF. CDR3 DNA sequence: TGTGCCAGCAGCCCAGCAGTTTATGCGGATGGCTACACCTTC.